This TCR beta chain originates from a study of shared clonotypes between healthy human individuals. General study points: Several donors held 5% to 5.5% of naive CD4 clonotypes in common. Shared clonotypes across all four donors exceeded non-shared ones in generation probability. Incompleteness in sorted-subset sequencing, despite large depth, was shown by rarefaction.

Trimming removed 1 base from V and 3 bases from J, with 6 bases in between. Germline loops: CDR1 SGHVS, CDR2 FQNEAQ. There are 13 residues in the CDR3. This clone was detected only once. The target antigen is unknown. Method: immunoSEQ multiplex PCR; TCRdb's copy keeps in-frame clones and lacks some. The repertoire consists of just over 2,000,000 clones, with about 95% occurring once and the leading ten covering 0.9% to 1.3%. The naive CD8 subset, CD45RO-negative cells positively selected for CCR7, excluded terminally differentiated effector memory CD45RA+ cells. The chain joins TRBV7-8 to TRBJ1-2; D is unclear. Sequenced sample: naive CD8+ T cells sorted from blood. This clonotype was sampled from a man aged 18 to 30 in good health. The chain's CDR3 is CASSLEFDYGYTF. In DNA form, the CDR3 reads TGTGCCAGCAGCTTAGAATTTGACTATGGCTACACCTTC.